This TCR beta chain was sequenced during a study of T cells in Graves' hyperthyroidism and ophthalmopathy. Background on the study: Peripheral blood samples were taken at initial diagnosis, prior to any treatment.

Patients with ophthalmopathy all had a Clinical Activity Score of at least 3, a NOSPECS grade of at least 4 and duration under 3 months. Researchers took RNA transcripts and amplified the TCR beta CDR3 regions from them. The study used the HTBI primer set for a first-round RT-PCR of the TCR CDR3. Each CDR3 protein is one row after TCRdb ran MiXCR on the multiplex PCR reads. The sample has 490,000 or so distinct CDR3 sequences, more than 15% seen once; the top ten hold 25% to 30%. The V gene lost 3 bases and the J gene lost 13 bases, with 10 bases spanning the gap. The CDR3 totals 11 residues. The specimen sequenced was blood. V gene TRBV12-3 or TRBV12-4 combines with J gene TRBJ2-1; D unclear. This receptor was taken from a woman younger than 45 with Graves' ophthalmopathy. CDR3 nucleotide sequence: TGTGCCAGCAGTTTGAAGCTAGTCCAGTTCTTC. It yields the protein CASSLKLVQFF.